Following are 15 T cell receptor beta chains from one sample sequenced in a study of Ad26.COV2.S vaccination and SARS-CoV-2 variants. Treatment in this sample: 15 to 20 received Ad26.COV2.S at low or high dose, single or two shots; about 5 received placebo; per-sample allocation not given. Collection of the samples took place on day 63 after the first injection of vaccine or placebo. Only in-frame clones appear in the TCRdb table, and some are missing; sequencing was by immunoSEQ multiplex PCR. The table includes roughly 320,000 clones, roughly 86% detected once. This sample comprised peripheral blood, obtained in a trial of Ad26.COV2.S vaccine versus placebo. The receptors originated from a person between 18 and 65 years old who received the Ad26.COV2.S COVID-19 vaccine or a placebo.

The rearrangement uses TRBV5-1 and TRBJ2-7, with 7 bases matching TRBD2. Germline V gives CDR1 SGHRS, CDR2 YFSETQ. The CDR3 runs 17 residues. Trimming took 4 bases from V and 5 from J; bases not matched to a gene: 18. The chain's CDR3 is CASSPLLAGVPWNEQYF. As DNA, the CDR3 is TGCGCCAGCAGCCCCCTCCTCGCGGGGGTGCCCTGGAACGAGCAGTACTTC.

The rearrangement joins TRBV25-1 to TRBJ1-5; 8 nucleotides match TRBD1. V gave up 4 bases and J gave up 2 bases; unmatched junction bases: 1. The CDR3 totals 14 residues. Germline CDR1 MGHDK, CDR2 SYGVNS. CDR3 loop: CASSATGGNQPQHF. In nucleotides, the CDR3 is TGTGCCAGCAGTGCGACAGGGGGCAATCAGCCCCAGCATTTT.

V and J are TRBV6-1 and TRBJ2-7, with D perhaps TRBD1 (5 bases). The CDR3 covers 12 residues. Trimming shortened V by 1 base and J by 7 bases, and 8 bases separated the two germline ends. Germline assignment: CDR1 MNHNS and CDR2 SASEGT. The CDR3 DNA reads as TGTGCCAGCAGTGAAGAGGGGTGGGAGCAGTACTTC. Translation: CASSEEGWEQYF.

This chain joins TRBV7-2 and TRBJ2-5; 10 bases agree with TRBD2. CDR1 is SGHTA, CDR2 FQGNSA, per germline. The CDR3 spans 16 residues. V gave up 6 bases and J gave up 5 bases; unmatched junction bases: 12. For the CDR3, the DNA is TGTGCCAGCAGGCGCCGAAGCGGGGGGGCTTGGGAGACCCAGTACTTC. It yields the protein CASRRRSGGAWETQYF.

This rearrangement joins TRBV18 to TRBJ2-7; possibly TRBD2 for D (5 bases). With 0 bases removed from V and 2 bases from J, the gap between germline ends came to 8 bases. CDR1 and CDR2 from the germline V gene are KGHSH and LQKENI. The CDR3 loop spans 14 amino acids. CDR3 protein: CASSPPMRAYEQYF. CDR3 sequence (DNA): TGTGCCAGCTCACCACCTATGAGGGCCTACGAGCAGTACTTC.

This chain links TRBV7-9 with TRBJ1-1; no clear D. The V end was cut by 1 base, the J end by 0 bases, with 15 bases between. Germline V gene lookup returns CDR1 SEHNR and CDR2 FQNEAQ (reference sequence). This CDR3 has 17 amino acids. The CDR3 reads CASSLVFGLVMNTEAFF. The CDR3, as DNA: TGTGCCAGCAGCTTAGTTTTTGGTCTCGTAATGAACACTGAAGCTTTCTTT.

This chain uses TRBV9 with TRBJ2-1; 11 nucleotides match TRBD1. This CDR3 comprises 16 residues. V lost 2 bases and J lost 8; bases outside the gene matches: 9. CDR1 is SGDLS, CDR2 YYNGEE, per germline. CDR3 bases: TGTGCCAGCAGCGTGACCGGGACAGGGGGTTTCGATGAGCAGTTCTTC. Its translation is CASSVTGTGGFDEQFF.

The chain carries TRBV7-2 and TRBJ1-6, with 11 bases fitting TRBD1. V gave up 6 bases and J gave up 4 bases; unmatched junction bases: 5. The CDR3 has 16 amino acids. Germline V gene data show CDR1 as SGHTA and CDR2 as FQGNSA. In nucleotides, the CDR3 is TGTGCCAGCAGACGGGACAGGGGGAGATATAATTCACCCCTCCACTTT. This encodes CASRRDRGRYNSPLHF.

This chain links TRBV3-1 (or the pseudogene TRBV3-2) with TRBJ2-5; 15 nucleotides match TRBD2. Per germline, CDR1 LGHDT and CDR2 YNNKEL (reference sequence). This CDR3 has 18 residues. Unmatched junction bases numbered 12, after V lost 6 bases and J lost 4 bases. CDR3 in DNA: TGTGCCAGCAGTCTCGGCCCCGGGACTAGCGGGGGGCCAGAGACCCAGTACTTC. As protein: CASSLGPGTSGGPETQYF.

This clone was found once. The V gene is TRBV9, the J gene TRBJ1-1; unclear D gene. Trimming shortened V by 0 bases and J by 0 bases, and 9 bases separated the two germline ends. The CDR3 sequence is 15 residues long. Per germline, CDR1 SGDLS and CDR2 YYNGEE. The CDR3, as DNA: TGTGCCAGCAGCGTAGGTAAATCCTTGAACACTGAAGCTTTCTTT. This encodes CASSVGKSLNTEAFF.

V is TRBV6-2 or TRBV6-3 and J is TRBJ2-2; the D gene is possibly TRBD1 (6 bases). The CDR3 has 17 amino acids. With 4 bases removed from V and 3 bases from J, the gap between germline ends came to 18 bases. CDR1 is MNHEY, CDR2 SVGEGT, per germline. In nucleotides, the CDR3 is TGTGCCAGCAGTTCGTTACAGGGAAGAACCTACACCGGGGAGCTGTTTTTT. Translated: CASSSLQGRTYTGELFF.

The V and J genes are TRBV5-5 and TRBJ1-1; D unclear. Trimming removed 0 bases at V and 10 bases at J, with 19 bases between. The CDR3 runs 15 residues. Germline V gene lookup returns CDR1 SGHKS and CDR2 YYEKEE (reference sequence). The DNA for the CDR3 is TGTGCCAGCAGCTTGGTAGGCGGACCGACCCCCTCAGCTTTCTTT. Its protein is CASSLVGGPTPSAFF.

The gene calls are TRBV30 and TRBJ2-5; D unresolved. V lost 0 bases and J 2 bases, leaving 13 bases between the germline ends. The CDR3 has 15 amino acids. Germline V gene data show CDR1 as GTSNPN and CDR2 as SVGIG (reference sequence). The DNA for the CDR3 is TGTGCCTGGAGTGTAAACCTTAAAATGCAAGAGACCCAGTACTTC. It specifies CAWSVNLKMQETQYF.

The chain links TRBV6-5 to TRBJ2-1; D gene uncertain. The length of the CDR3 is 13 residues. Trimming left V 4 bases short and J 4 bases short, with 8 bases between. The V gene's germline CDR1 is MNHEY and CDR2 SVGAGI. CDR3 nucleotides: TGTGCCAGCAGTTTCTCAGTGTACAATGAGCAGTTCTTC. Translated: CASSFSVYNEQFF.

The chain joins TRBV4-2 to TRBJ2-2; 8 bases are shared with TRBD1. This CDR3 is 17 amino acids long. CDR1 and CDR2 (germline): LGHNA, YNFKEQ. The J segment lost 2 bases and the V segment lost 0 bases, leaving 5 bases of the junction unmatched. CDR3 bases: TGTGCCAGCAGCCAAGATAGGACAGGGATCAACACCGGGGAGCTGTTTTTT. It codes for CASSQDRTGINTGELFF.